The clone carrying this TCR beta chain was observed a few times. This entry comes from a study of blood T cells in healthy people across ages. Using a J-beta primer mix together with a sample-barcoded 5' primer, a second PCR was run for roughly 7 to 11 cycles. CDR3-containing paired-end reads numbering at least 2.5 million came from each sample. Using its own MiXCR run on the 5' RACE reads, TCRdb lists one record per CDR3 protein. This sample has approximately 350,000 distinct CDR3 sequences, with about 49% found just once. From germline, CDR1 is SGHTA and CDR2 FQGNSA. The CDR3 is 14 amino acids. The germline V and J ends were trimmed by 5 bases and 4 bases, with 15 bases remaining between them.

The chain combines TRBV7-2 with TRBJ2-7; TRBD1 might be the D (5 bases). The source material was blood. The TCR comes from a man in his fifties or sixties in good health. For the CDR3, the DNA is TGTGCCAGCAGCCCACGGACATCTCCGTACGAGCAGTACTTC. The encoded protein is CASSPRTSPYEQYF.